A selection of T cell receptor beta chains follows, all from one sample in a study of OX40 agonist ivuxolimab in advanced cancers. Measured with immunoSEQ multiplex PCR; TCRdb has only the in-frame clones, and not every one. This sample has some 19,000 clones; 65% to 90% occur once, and the top ten carry 21%. The sample here was CD4+ or CD8+ T cells sorted from blood, taken in a trial of the OX40 agonist ivuxolimab. All receptors come from an adult with an advanced solid tumor such as melanoma, head and neck, liver or kidney cancer. Both conserved end residues are part of each CDR3. Each record gives: J gene, V gene, D gene, clone size, CDR3 protein, CDR3 DNA. A D gene is named only where the DNA matches it firmly. Expanded clones are given a class, and other clones once, few, many or no size at all.

j_gene: TRBJ2-5; v_gene: TRBV6-5; d_gene: -; abundance: once; CDR3aa: CASSYGDGPQETQYF; CDR3nt: TGTGCCAGCAGTTACGGGGACGGCCCCCAAGAGACCCAGTACTTC
j_gene: TRBJ2-3; v_gene: TRBV9; d_gene: -; abundance: -; CDR3aa: CASSVDWGSTDTQYF; CDR3nt: TGTGCCAGCAGCGTAGACTGGGGTTCCACAGATACGCAGTATTTT
j_gene: TRBJ2-3; v_gene: TRBV9; d_gene: -; abundance: -; CDR3aa: CASSGSVLTDTQYF; CDR3nt: TGTGCCAGCAGCGGTAGCGTACTTACAGATACGCAGTATTTT
j_gene: TRBJ2-3; v_gene: TRBV5-6; d_gene: -; abundance: -; CDR3aa: CASSSSRDTQYF; CDR3nt: TGTGCCAGCAGCTCCTCAAGGGATACGCAGTATTTT
j_gene: TRBJ2-5; v_gene: TRBV7-7; d_gene: TRBD2; abundance: -; CDR3aa: CASSFSSGGLQETQYF; CDR3nt: TGTGCTAGCAGCTTTTCGAGCGGGGGCCTCCAAGAGACCCAGTACTTC
j_gene: TRBJ2-3; v_gene: TRBV7-3; d_gene: TRBD2; abundance: -; CDR3aa: CASSPGGGPTDTQYF; CDR3nt: TGTGCCAGCAGTCCTGGGGGAGGGCCCACCGATACGCAGTATTTT
j_gene: TRBJ2-1; v_gene: TRBV7-9; d_gene: -; abundance: -; CDR3aa: CASSLARGGRTGTYNEQFF; CDR3nt: TGTGCCAGCAGCTTAGCGCGGGGAGGGAGGACAGGGACCTACAATGAGCAGTTCTTC
j_gene: TRBJ1-1; v_gene: TRBV6-5; d_gene: -; abundance: -; CDR3aa: CASRHLPVGTEAFF; CDR3nt: TGTGCCAGCAGACACTTGCCGGTCGGAACTGAAGCTTTCTTT
j_gene: TRBJ2-7; v_gene: TRBV7-6; d_gene: TRBD2; abundance: -; CDR3aa: CASSARGELVEQYF; CDR3nt: TGTGCCAGCAGCGCCCGGGGGGAGCTGGTCGAGCAGTACTTC
j_gene: TRBJ2-1; v_gene: TRBV2; d_gene: TRBD2; abundance: -; CDR3aa: CASSSGTSVNDEQFF; CDR3nt: TGTGCCAGCAGTTCCGGGACTAGCGTCAACGATGAGCAGTTCTTC
j_gene: TRBJ1-5; v_gene: TRBV2; d_gene: TRBD1; abundance: -; CDR3aa: CASSAGGGNQPQHF; CDR3nt: TGTGCCAGCAGTGCAGGGGGGGGCAATCAGCCCCAGCATTTT
j_gene: TRBJ2-7; v_gene: TRBV10-2; d_gene: -; abundance: -; CDR3aa: CASSALREPFYEQYF; CDR3nt: TGCGCCAGCAGTGCATTAAGGGAGCCCTTCTACGAGCAGTACTTC
j_gene: TRBJ2-5; v_gene: TRBV2; d_gene: -; abundance: -; CDR3aa: CASHQETQYF; CDR3nt: TGTGCCAGCCACCAGGAGACCCAGTACTTC
j_gene: TRBJ1-5; v_gene: TRBV5-5; d_gene: TRBD1; abundance: -; CDR3aa: CASSLVGQGAGSNQPQHF; CDR3nt: TGTGCCAGCAGCTTGGTAGGACAGGGGGCAGGGAGCAATCAGCCCCAGCATTTT
j_gene: TRBJ1-2; v_gene: TRBV27; d_gene: -; abundance: medium-sized; CDR3aa: CASSSGPPGHYGYTF; CDR3nt: TGTGCCAGCAGTTCCGGCCCCCCGGGACACTATGGCTACACCTTC
j_gene: TRBJ2-3; v_gene: TRBV15; d_gene: -; abundance: -; CDR3aa: CATSRQTGSTFNTQYF; CDR3nt: TGTGCCACCAGCAGACAGACAGGTTCTACTTTTAATACGCAGTATTTT
j_gene: TRBJ2-7; v_gene: TRBV9; d_gene: -; abundance: few; CDR3aa: CASSAGTATYEQYF; CDR3nt: TGTGCCAGCAGCGCCGGGACGGCTACCTACGAGCAGTACTTC
j_gene: TRBJ2-2; v_gene: TRBV5-4; d_gene: TRBD1; abundance: -; CDR3aa: CASSYRTGDYTGELFF; CDR3nt: TGTGCCAGCAGCTATAGGACAGGGGACTACACCGGGGAGCTGTTTTTT
j_gene: TRBJ1-3; v_gene: TRBV7-9; d_gene: -; abundance: -; CDR3aa: CASSSITVLSGNTIYF; CDR3nt: TGTGCCAGCAGCAGTATTACAGTTCTCTCTGGAAACACCATATATTTT
j_gene: TRBJ2-5; v_gene: TRBV19; d_gene: -; abundance: -; CDR3aa: CASSTSTDQETQYF; CDR3nt: TGTGCCAGTAGTACCTCTACAGACCAAGAGACCCAGTACTTC
j_gene: TRBJ2-7; v_gene: TRBV28; d_gene: -; abundance: -; CDR3aa: CASSLLGGSYEQYF; CDR3nt: TGTGCCAGCAGTTTATTAGGGGGCTCCTACGAGCAGTACTTC
j_gene: TRBJ2-6; v_gene: TRBV18; d_gene: -; abundance: -; CDR3aa: CASSHLVDLQSRANVLTF; CDR3nt: TGTGCCAGCTCACATTTAGTGGACTTACAAAGTCGGGCCAACGTCCTGACTTTC
j_gene: TRBJ1-2; v_gene: TRBV9; d_gene: TRBD1; abundance: -; CDR3aa: CASSVATAGTGERYGYTF; CDR3nt: TGTGCCAGCAGCGTAGCTACTGCCGGGACAGGGGAGCGCTATGGCTACACCTTC
j_gene: TRBJ2-1; v_gene: TRBV5-8; d_gene: TRBD2; abundance: -; CDR3aa: CASSFGGNEQFF; CDR3nt: TGTGCCAGCAGCTTCGGGGGGAATGAGCAGTTCTTC
j_gene: TRBJ2-7; v_gene: TRBV11-1; d_gene: TRBD2; abundance: -; CDR3aa: CASSPNPGLGYEQYF; CDR3nt: TGTGCCAGCAGCCCTAACCCGGGACTAGGGTACGAGCAGTACTTC
j_gene: TRBJ2-7; v_gene: TRBV6-5; d_gene: -; abundance: -; CDR3aa: CASSYPTTENTYEQYF; CDR3nt: TGTGCCAGCAGTTACCCAACCACAGAGAACACCTACGAGCAGTACTTC
j_gene: TRBJ1-1; v_gene: TRBV9; d_gene: -; abundance: -; CDR3aa: CASRPYDASNTEAFF; CDR3nt: TGTGCCAGCAGGCCCTATGACGCCTCGAACACTGAAGCTTTCTTT
j_gene: TRBJ1-3; v_gene: TRBV27; d_gene: TRBD1; abundance: -; CDR3aa: CASRGLTGTSTIYF; CDR3nt: TGTGCCAGCAGAGGCCTGACAGGGACGTCCACCATATATTTT
j_gene: TRBJ2-3; v_gene: TRBV5-6; d_gene: -; abundance: once; CDR3aa: CASSLASDTQYF; CDR3nt: TGTGCCAGCAGCTTGGCTTCAGATACGCAGTATTTT
j_gene: TRBJ2-6; v_gene: TRBV29-1; d_gene: TRBD2; abundance: -; CDR3aa: CSALAGDPLSGANVLTF; CDR3nt: TGCAGCGCCTTAGCGGGAGACCCTCTCTCTGGGGCCAACGTCCTGACTTTC
j_gene: TRBJ2-3; v_gene: TRBV9; d_gene: -; abundance: -; CDR3aa: CASSGDTDTQYF; CDR3nt: TGTGCCAGCAGCGGCGACACAGATACGCAGTATTTT
j_gene: TRBJ1-2; v_gene: TRBV30; d_gene: -; abundance: -; CDR3aa: CAWSPGGTYGYTF; CDR3nt: TGTGCCTGGAGTCCCGGGGGGACCTATGGCTACACCTTC
j_gene: TRBJ2-1; v_gene: TRBV7-9; d_gene: TRBD2; abundance: once; CDR3aa: CASSPTSGAWYNEQFF; CDR3nt: TGTGCCAGCAGCCCGACTAGCGGGGCATGGTACAATGAGCAGTTCTTC
j_gene: TRBJ2-1; v_gene: TRBV27; d_gene: TRBD2; abundance: -; CDR3aa: CASRSGGAYNEQFF; CDR3nt: TGTGCCAGCCGGTCCGGGGGGGCCTACAATGAGCAGTTCTTC
j_gene: TRBJ2-7; v_gene: TRBV11-2; d_gene: -; abundance: -; CDR3aa: CASSLVAGYVVYEQYF; CDR3nt: TGTGCCAGCAGCTTAGTAGCAGGCTATGTAGTTTACGAGCAGTACTTC
j_gene: TRBJ2-7; v_gene: TRBV6-5; d_gene: -; abundance: -; CDR3aa: CASSFGHEAYEQYF; CDR3nt: TGTGCCAGCAGCTTCGGACACGAAGCCTACGAGCAGTACTTC
j_gene: TRBJ2-1; v_gene: TRBV30; d_gene: -; abundance: -; CDR3aa: CAWSVISVNEQFF; CDR3nt: TGTGCCTGGAGTGTAATATCCGTCAATGAGCAGTTCTTC
j_gene: TRBJ2-1; v_gene: TRBV7-7; d_gene: TRBD2; abundance: -; CDR3aa: CASSRTSGRVDEQFF; CDR3nt: TGTGCTAGCAGCCGGACTAGCGGGAGAGTGGATGAGCAGTTCTTC
j_gene: TRBJ2-7; v_gene: TRBV27; d_gene: -; abundance: few; CDR3aa: CASSSSYEQYF; CDR3nt: TGTGCCAGCAGTTCCTCCTACGAGCAGTACTTC
j_gene: TRBJ1-1; v_gene: TRBV19; d_gene: -; abundance: -; CDR3aa: CASSLGNTEAFF; CDR3nt: TGTGCCAGTAGTCTAGGGAACACTGAAGCTTTCTTT
j_gene: TRBJ1-1; v_gene: TRBV9; d_gene: -; abundance: -; CDR3aa: CASSLRQASDTEAFF; CDR3nt: TGTGCCAGCAGCTTACGACAGGCTTCGGACACTGAAGCTTTCTTT
j_gene: TRBJ2-7; v_gene: TRBV6-5; d_gene: -; abundance: -; CDR3aa: CASSYGSEQYF; CDR3nt: TGTGCCAGCAGTTACGGAAGCGAGCAGTACTTC
j_gene: TRBJ1-3; v_gene: TRBV28; d_gene: -; abundance: -; CDR3aa: CASSLSLHLNSGNTIYF; CDR3nt: TGTGCCAGCAGTTTATCCTTACACCTTAACTCTGGAAACACCATATATTTT
j_gene: TRBJ2-2; v_gene: TRBV6-5; d_gene: -; abundance: -; CDR3aa: CASLDTGELFF; CDR3nt: TGTGCCAGCTTAGACACCGGGGAGCTGTTTTTT
j_gene: TRBJ1-2; v_gene: TRBV5-4; d_gene: -; abundance: -; CDR3aa: CASSLAADLIYGYTF; CDR3nt: TGTGCCAGCAGCTTGGCAGCAGACCTGATCTATGGCTACACCTTC
j_gene: TRBJ1-4; v_gene: TRBV7-8; d_gene: -; abundance: -; CDR3aa: CASSLGYEKLFF; CDR3nt: TGTGCCAGCAGCTTAGGATATGAAAAACTGTTTTTT